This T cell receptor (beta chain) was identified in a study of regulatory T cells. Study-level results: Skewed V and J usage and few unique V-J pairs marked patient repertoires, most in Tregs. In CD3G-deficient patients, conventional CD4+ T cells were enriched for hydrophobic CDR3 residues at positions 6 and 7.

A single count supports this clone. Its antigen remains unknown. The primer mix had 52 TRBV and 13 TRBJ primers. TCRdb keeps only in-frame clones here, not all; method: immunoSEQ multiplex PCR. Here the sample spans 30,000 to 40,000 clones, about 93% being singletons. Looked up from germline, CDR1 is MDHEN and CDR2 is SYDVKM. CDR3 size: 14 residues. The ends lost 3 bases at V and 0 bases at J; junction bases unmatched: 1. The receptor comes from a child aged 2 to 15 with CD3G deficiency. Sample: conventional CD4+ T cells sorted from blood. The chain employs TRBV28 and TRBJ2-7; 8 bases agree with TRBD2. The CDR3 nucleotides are TGTGCCAGCAGTTTCGGGACTAGCTCCTACGAGCAGTACTTC. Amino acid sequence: CASSFGTSSYEQYF.